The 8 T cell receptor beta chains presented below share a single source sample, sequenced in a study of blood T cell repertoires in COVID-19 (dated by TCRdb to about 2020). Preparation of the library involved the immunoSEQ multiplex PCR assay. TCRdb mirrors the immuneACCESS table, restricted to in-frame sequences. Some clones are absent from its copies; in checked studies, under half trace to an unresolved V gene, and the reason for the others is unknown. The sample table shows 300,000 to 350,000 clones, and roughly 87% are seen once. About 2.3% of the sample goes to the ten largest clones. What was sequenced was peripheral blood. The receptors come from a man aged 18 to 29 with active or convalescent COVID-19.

CDR3 sequence: CASSYSTPDLHLKYF. The CDR3, as DNA: TGTGCCAGCAGTTACTCGACTCCAGATCTACACCTGAAGTACTTC. This rearrangement joins TRBV6-2 or TRBV6-3 to TRBJ2-5, with D uncertain. CDR3 length equals 15 residues. V was clipped by 0 bases and J by 12 bases, with 20 bases between them. Germline values: CDR1 MNHEY, CDR2 SVGEGT.

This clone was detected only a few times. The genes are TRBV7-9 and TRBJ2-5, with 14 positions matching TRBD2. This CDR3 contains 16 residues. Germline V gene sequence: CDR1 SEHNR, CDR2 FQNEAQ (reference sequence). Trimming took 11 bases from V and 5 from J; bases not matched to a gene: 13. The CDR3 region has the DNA TGTGCCCCAGAGGGACTAGCGGGGGCAGGCTCTGAGACCCAGTACTTC. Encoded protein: CAPEGLAGAGSETQYF.

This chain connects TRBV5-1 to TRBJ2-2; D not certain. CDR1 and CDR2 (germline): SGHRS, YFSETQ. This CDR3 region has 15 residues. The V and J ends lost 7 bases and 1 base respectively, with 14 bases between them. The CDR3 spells CASAPFSGNTGELFF. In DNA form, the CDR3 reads TGCGCCAGCGCACCCTTTTCGGGGAACACCGGGGAGCTGTTTTTT.

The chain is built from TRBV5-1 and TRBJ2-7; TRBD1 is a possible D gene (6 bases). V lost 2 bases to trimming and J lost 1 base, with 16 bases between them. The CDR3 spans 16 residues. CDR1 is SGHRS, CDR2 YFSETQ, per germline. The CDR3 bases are TGCGCCAGCAGCTTAGTCGGACAGAGCCTTTCCTACGAGCAGTACTTC. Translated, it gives CASSLVGQSLSYEQYF.

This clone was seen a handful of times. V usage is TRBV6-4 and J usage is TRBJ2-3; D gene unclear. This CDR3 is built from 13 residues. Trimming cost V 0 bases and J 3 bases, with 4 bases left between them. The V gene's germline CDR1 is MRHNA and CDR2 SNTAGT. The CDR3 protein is CASSDSETDTQYF. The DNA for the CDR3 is TGTGCCAGCAGTGACTCAGAGACAGATACGCAGTATTTT.

The CDR3 bases are TGTGCCAGCAGAAATACATATGAAGCTTTCTTT. This sequence encodes CASRNTYEAFF. This rearrangement joins TRBV28 to TRBJ1-1; D is undetermined. Per germline, CDR1 MDHEN and CDR2 SYDVKM. Trimming pared 6 bases from V and 7 bases from J, leaving 9 bases between. The CDR3 contains 11 residues.

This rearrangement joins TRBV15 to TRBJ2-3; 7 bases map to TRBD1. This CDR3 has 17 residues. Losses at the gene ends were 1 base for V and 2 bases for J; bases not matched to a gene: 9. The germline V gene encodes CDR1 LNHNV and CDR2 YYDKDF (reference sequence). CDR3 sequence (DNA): TGTGCCACCAGCAGAGTACCGACAGGGATCTCCACAGATACGCAGTATTTT. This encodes CATSRVPTGISTDTQYF.

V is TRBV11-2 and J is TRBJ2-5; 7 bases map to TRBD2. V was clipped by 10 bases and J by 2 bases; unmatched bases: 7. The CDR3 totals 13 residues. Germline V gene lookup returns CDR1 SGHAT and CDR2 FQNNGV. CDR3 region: CATKGRGQETQYF. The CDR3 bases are TGTGCCACTAAGGGGAGGGGACAAGAGACCCAGTACTTC.